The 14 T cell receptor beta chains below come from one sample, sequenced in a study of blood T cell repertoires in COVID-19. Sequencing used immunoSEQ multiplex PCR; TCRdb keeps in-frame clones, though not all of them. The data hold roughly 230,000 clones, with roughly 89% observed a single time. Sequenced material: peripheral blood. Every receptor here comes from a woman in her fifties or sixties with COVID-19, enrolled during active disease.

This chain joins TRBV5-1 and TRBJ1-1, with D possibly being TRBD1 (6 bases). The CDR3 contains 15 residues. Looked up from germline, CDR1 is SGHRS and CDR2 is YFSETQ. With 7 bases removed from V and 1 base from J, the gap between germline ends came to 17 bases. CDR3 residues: CASRDTGRGNTEAFF. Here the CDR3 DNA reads TGCGCCAGCCGAGACACTGGCAGGGGGAACACTGAAGCTTTCTTT. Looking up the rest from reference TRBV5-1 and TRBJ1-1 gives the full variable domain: KAGVTQTPRYLIKTRGQQVTLSCSPISGHRSVSWYQQTPGQGLQFLFEYFSETQRNKGNFPGRFSGRQFSNSRSEMNVSTLELGDSALYLCASRDTGRGNTEAFFGQGTRLTVV.

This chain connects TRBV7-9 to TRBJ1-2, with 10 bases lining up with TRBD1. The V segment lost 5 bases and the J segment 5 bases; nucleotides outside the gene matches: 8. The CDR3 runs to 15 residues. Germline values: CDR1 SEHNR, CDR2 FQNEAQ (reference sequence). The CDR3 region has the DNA TGTGCCAGCAGCCCGGGACAGGGGCGCAGGTATGGCTACACCTTC. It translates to CASSPGQGRRYGYTF.

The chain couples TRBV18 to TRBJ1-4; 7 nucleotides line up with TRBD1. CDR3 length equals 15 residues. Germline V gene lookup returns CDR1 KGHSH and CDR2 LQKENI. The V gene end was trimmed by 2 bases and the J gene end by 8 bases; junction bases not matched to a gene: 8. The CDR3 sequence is CASSPTGTDGEKLFF. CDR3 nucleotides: TGTGCCAGCTCACCAACCGGGACAGATGGCGAAAAACTGTTTTTT. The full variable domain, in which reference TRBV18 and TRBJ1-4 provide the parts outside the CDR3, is NAGVMQNPRHLVRRRGQEARLRCSPMKGHSHVYWYRQLPEEGLKFMVYLQKENIIDESGMPKERFSAEFPKEGPSILRIQQVVRGDSAAYFCASSPTGTDGEKLFFGSGTQLSVL.

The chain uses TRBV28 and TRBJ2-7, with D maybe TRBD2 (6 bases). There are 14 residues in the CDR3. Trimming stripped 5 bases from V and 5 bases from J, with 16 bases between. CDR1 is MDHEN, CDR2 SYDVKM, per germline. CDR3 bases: TGTGCCAGCAGTCAGACTAGTTCTATCGACGAGCAGTACTTC. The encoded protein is CASSQTSSIDEQYF.

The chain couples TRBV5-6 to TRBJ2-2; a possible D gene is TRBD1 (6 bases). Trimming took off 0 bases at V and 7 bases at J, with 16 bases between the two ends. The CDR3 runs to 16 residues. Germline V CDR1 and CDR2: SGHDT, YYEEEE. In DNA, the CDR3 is TGTGCCAGCAGCTTGGCGGCCAGGGGCATTGACGGGGAGCTGTTTTTT. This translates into CASSLAARGIDGELFF.

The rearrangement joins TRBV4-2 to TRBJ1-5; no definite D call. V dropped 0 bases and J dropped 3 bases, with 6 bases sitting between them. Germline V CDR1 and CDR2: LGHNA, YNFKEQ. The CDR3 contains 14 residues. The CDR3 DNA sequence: TGTGCCAGCAGCCAAGAGGGCTACAATCAGCCCCAGCATTTT. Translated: CASSQEGYNQPQHF.

CDR3 sequence reads: CASSYDRGGELFF. CDR3 nucleotide sequence: TGTGCCAGCAGTTACGATCGAGGCGGGGAGCTGTTTTTT. The J gene is TRBJ2-2, the V gene TRBV6-5; D uncertain. The germline V and J ends were trimmed by 2 bases and 7 bases, with 8 bases remaining between them. The CDR3 totals 13 residues. Germline V gene data show CDR1 as MNHEY and CDR2 as SVGAGI.

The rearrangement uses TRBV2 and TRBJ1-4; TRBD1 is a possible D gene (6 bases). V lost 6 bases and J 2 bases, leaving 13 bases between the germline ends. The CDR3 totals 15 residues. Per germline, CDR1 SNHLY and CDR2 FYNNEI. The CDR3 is CASRHRDLTNEKLFF. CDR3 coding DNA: TGTGCCAGCAGGCACAGGGATTTGACTAATGAAAAACTGTTTTTT.

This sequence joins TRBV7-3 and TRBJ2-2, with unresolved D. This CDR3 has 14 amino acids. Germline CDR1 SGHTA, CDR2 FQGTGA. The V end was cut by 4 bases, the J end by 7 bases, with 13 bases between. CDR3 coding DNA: TGTGCCAGCAGCTACCGACGGAGAGGCGGGGAGCTGTTTTTT. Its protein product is CASSYRRRGGELFF.

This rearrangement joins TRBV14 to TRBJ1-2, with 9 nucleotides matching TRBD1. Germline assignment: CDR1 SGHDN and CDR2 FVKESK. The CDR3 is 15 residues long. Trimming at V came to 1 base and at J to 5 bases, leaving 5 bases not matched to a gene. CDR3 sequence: CASSQVPGTGYGYTF. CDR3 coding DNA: TGTGCCAGCAGCCAAGTCCCCGGGACAGGGTATGGCTACACCTTC. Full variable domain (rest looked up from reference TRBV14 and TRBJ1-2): EAGVTQFPSHSVIEKGQTVTLRCDPISGHDNLYWYRRVMGKEIKFLLHFVKESKQDESGMPNNRFLAERTGGTYSTLKVQPAELEDSGVYFCASSQVPGTGYGYTFGSGTRLTVV.

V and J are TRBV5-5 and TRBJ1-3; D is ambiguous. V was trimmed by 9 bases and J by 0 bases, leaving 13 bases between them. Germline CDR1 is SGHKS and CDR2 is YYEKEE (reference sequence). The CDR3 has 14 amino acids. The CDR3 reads CATATSYSGNTIYF. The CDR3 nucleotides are TGTGCCACCGCGACATCTTACTCTGGAAACACCATATATTTT.

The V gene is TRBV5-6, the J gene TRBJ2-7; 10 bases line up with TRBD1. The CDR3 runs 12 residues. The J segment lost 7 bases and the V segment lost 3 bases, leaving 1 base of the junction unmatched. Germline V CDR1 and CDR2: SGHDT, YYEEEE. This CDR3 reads CASSWTGGEQYF. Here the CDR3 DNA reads TGTGCCAGCAGCTGGACAGGGGGTGAGCAGTACTTC.

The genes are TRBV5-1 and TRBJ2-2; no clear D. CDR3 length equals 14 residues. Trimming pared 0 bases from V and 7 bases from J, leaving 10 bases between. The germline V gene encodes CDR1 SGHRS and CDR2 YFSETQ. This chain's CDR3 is CASSLGHEGGELFF. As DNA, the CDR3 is TGCGCCAGCAGCTTGGGACACGAAGGCGGGGAGCTGTTTTTT.

The CDR3: CASSYGGGRSYEQYF. The CDR3, as DNA: TGTGCCAGCAGTTACGGGGGGGGCCGGTCCTACGAGCAGTACTTC. This chain links TRBV6-2 or TRBV6-3 with TRBJ2-7, with D maybe TRBD2 (7 bases). Trimming stripped 2 bases from V and 1 base from J, with 12 bases between. CDR1 is MNHEY and CDR2 is SVGEGT in the germline V gene. The CDR3 consists of 15 residues.